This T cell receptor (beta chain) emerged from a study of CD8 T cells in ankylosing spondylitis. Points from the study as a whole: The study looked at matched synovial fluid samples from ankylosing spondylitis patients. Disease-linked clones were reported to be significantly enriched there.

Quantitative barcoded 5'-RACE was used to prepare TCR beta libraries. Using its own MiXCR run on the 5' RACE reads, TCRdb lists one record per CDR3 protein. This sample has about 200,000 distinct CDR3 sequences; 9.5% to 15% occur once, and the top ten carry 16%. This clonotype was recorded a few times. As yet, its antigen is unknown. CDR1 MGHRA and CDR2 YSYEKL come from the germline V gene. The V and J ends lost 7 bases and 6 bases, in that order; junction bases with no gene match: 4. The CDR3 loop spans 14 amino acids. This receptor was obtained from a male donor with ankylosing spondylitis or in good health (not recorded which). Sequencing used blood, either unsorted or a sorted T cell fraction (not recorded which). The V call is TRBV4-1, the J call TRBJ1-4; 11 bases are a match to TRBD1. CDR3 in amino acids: CASTPDRGHEKLFF. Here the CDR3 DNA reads TGCGCCAGCACCCCGGACAGGGGGCATGAAAAACTGTTTTTT.